What follows describes a single T cell receptor beta chain. What it binds is unknown. One end of the junction does not line up with germline, which may come from a read error. TCRdb passed the reads through MiXCR, listing each CDR3 protein once. The sample consists of some 600,000 distinct CDR3 sequences, roughly a quarter of them appearing once. The length of the CDR3 is 16 residues. Germline CDR1 reads SGHDT; CDR2 reads YYEEEE. The data derive from a study of T cell repertoires in cytomegalovirus infection. Study-wide points: What dominated the ex vivo response were HLA-C-restricted CMV-specific TCR beta clonotypes.

The receptor's source is a human donor in good health (CMV status not recorded). Some clones in this sample may be carry-over from other donors' samples. Sequenced material: CD8+ T cells from PBMCs. The chain employs TRBV5-6 and TRBJ2-5; the D call may be TRBD1 or TRBD2 (6 bases each). CDR3 sequence (DNA): TGTGCCAGCAGCTTTCTACCGGGGGCCCACCAAGGGACCCAGTACTTC. It specifies CASSFLPGAHQGTQYF.